Listed below are T cell receptor beta chains from one sample, sequenced in a study of blood T cell repertoires in COVID-19. Sequencing used immunoSEQ multiplex PCR; TCRdb keeps in-frame clones, though not all of them. The sample holds 30,000 to 35,000 clones, 80% to 90% seen once. The sample comprised peripheral blood. These receptors came from a woman between 70 and 85 years old with active COVID-19. CDR3s include the opening cysteine and the closing phenylalanine or tryptophan.

j_call: TRBJ2-7; v_call: TRBV11-2; cdr3_aa: CASSLDRSNEQYF
j_call: TRBJ2-3; v_call: TRBV7-6; cdr3_aa: CASSISGGDTDTQYF
j_call: TRBJ2-5; v_call: TRBV5-1; cdr3_aa: CASRGQGSVSETQYF
j_call: TRBJ1-2; v_call: TRBV28; cdr3_aa: CASGQGIYGYTF
j_call: TRBJ1-6; v_call: TRBV11-2; cdr3_aa: CASSSLGGSSYNSPLHF
j_call: TRBJ1-1; v_call: TRBV19; cdr3_aa: CASSIRGQGTGTEAFF
j_call: TRBJ2-7; v_call: TRBV2; cdr3_aa: CASRLLQGPYEQYF
j_call: TRBJ1-1; v_call: TRBV18; cdr3_aa: CASSSGQGATEAFF
j_call: TRBJ2-3; v_call: TRBV20-1; cdr3_aa: CSARLARQYF
j_call: TRBJ1-1; v_call: TRBV10-3; cdr3_aa: CAISAGGHGEAFF
j_call: TRBJ1-3; v_call: TRBV5-5; cdr3_aa: CASSLGQGAGNTIYF
j_call: TRBJ1-1; v_call: TRBV18; cdr3_aa: CATGQGGPEAFF
j_call: TRBJ1-1; v_call: TRBV3-1/TRBV3-2; cdr3_aa: CASSPGNTEAFF